What follows are 26 T cell receptor beta chains derived from one specimen sequenced in a study of cytomegalovirus exposure and HLA in healthy donors. Clones were read by immunoSEQ multiplex PCR, and TCRdb kept only the in-frame ones, dropping some. Of 90,000 to 150,000 clones in the sample, roughly 90% were seen once. The sample comprised PBMCs. These receptors all stem from a woman younger than 30 in good health and CMV-seropositive.

This chain joins TRBV5-1 and TRBJ2-1, with D perhaps TRBD1 (6 bases). V lost 4 bases and J lost 8, with 31 bases in between. Germline V gene sequence: CDR1 SGHRS, CDR2 YFSETQ. This CDR3 region has 19 residues. The DNA of the CDR3 is TGCGCCAGCAGCAGAACGAAAAAATTAACAGGGATAAGAGGCGATGAGCAGTTCTTC. Translated: CASSRTKKLTGIRGDEQFF.

The V call is TRBV9, the J call TRBJ2-7, with TRBD2 identical over 10 bases. The CDR3 totals 14 residues. The V gene's germline CDR1 is SGDLS and CDR2 YYNGEE. J gave up 4 bases and V 7 bases, and 8 bases lay outside the gene matches. The CDR3 reads CASGPTLAGYEQYF. The CDR3 DNA is TGTGCCAGCGGCCCCACACTAGCGGGGTACGAGCAGTACTTC.

This sequence joins TRBV4-1 and TRBJ2-1, with TRBD2 matching over 7 bases. V lost 4 bases, J lost 1 base, and 16 bases stayed unmatched. Germline V gene sequence: CDR1 MGHRA, CDR2 YSYEKL. CDR3 size: 19 residues. CDR3 in amino acids: CASSRRDYPEDRSYNEQFF. In DNA form, the CDR3 reads TGCGCCAGCAGCCGCCGGGACTACCCTGAAGATCGGTCCTACAATGAGCAGTTCTTC.

V usage is TRBV15 and J usage is TRBJ1-1; a possible D gene is TRBD1 (5 bases). Trimming took off 1 base at V and 6 bases at J, with 12 bases between the two ends. Germline CDR1 is LNHNV and CDR2 is YYDKDF (reference sequence). CDR3 length: 14 amino acids. Here the CDR3 reads CATSRGSGGAEAFF. CDR3 in DNA: TGTGCCACCAGCAGAGGGTCTGGGGGGGCTGAAGCTTTCTTT.

The chain couples TRBV4-1 to TRBJ2-3; TRBD1 agrees at 7 bases. The germline V gene encodes CDR1 MGHRA and CDR2 YSYEKL. V lost 1 base and J lost 4; bases outside the gene matches: 5. CDR3 size: 15 residues. This CDR3 is CASSQVDRDADTQYF. The CDR3 region has the DNA TGCGCCAGCAGCCAAGTTGACAGGGACGCAGATACGCAGTATTTT.

The chain employs TRBV5-1 and TRBJ1-5; maybe TRBD1 (5 bases). This CDR3 region has 15 residues. The ends were cut back, 4 bases at V and 4 bases at J, with 15 bases in the middle. Germline V CDR1 and CDR2: SGHRS, YFSETQ. CDR3 DNA sequence: TGCGCCAGCAGCCCTGGGGCCGGGCGGAATCAGCCCCAGCATTTT. Its translation is CASSPGAGRNQPQHF.

The chain recombines TRBV28 with TRBJ1-1, with D tentatively TRBD1 (6 bases). V was trimmed by 4 bases and J by 3 bases, leaving 9 bases between them. The CDR3 has 13 residues. Germline values: CDR1 MDHEN, CDR2 SYDVKM. CDR3 residues: CASSSSGDTEAFF. The CDR3 DNA reads as TGTGCCAGCAGTTCCTCAGGGGACACTGAAGCTTTCTTT.

This clone has more than one count but fewer than ten. This rearrangement joins TRBV2 to TRBJ1-1; no reliable D call. Per the germline V gene, CDR1 is SNHLY and CDR2 is FYNNEI. The CDR3 spans 12 residues. Deletions cut 6 bases from V and 1 base from J, with 6 bases between. CDR3 residues: CASSYTNTEAFF. CDR3 nucleotide sequence: TGTGCCAGCAGCTATACGAACACTGAAGCTTTCTTT.

The rearrangement joins TRBV9 to TRBJ2-2; D is undetermined. CDR1 is SGDLS and CDR2 is YYNGEE in the germline V gene. The CDR3 runs to 13 residues. Trimming shortened V by 3 bases and J by 7 bases, and 10 bases separated the two germline ends. The CDR3 coding sequence is TGTGCCAGCAGCGCCCCCTTAAACGGGGAGCTGTTTTTT. Translating it yields CASSAPLNGELFF.

This clone was picked up a small number of times. The V call is TRBV6-5, the J call TRBJ2-7; D is unresolved. From germline, CDR1 is MNHEY and CDR2 SVGAGI. This CDR3 region has 12 residues. Trimming removed 8 bases from V and 3 bases from J, with 11 bases in between. The CDR3 region is CASYHVGYEQYF. CDR3 nucleotides: TGTGCCAGCTACCACGTCGGCTACGAGCAGTACTTC.

This chain joins TRBV7-2 and TRBJ2-2; D not certain. Germline V lookup: CDR1 SGHTA, CDR2 FQGNSA. This CDR3 has 13 amino acids. V lost 5 bases to trimming and J lost 10 bases, with 14 bases between them. CDR3 region: CASSPYMAEELFF. The CDR3 coding sequence is TGTGCCAGCAGCCCCTACATGGCGGAGGAGCTGTTTTTT.

The chain links TRBV4-2 to TRBJ2-2; the match to TRBD2 covers 13 bases. There are 18 residues in the CDR3. J lost 2 bases, V lost 0 bases, and 3 bases had no gene match. Germline V CDR1 and CDR2: LGHNA, YNFKEQ. CDR3 loop: CASSQEGLAGYNTGELFF. The CDR3, as DNA: TGTGCCAGCAGCCAAGAGGGACTAGCGGGGTATAACACCGGGGAGCTGTTTTTT.

V is TRBV19 and J is TRBJ1-2; D is ambiguous. V lost 7 bases to trimming and J lost 8 bases, with 26 bases between them. This CDR3 has 16 residues. CDR1 is LNHDA and CDR2 is SQIVND in the germline V gene (reference sequence). This CDR3 is CASTFTVGGGGRGYTF. The CDR3, as DNA: TGTGCCAGTACCTTCACCGTTGGCGGCGGAGGCAGGGGCTACACCTTC.

The chain is built from TRBV6-6 and TRBJ1-1, with no clear D. The CDR3 length is 14 residues. Germline-derived CDR1 and CDR2 are MNHNY and SVGAGI (reference sequence). Trimming removed 4 bases from V and 7 bases from J, with 16 bases in between. The CDR3 reads CASSLSVGSYEAFF. The DNA for the CDR3 is TGTGCCAGCAGTTTATCCGTGGGGAGCTATGAAGCTTTCTTT.

This clone was seen at least ten times. The rearrangement joins TRBV7-2 to TRBJ2-2, with 11 bases that match TRBD2. Germline CDR1 and CDR2: SGHTA and FQGNSA. The CDR3 length is 16 residues. V shed 5 bases, J shed 1 base, and the junction held 3 bases outside the gene matches. The CDR3 sequence: CASSLGLAGNTGELFF. Here the CDR3 DNA reads TGTGCCAGCAGCCTAGGACTAGCGGGGAACACCGGGGAGCTGTTTTTT.

V usage is TRBV6-1 and J usage is TRBJ2-2; D remains ambiguous. Trimming shortened V by 1 base and J by 3 bases, and 6 bases separated the two germline ends. This CDR3 has 14 residues. Germline CDR1 reads MNHNS; CDR2 reads SASEGT. This CDR3 is CASSEVRYTGELFF. The CDR3 DNA follows: TGTGCCAGCAGTGAAGTGCGGTACACCGGGGAGCTGTTTTTT.

The CDR3 region has the DNA TGTGCCAGCAGCTTGGACAGCGGGGGGAACTACGAGCAGTACTTC. Protein: CASSLDSGGNYEQYF. V and J are TRBV5-4 and TRBJ2-7; 9 nucleotides match TRBD2. CDR1 SGHNT and CDR2 YYREEE come from the germline V gene (reference sequence). The CDR3 consists of 15 residues. V gave up 0 bases and J gave up 3 bases; unmatched junction bases: 4. Full variable domain (rest looked up from reference TRBV5-4 and TRBJ2-7): ETGVTQSPTHLIKTRGQQVTLRCSSQSGHNTVSWYQQALGQGPQFIFQYYREEENGRGNFPPRFSGLQFPNYSSELNVNALELDDSALYLCASSLDSGGNYEQYFGPGTRLTVT.

The chain couples TRBV6-1 to TRBJ1-5; D possibly corresponds to TRBD1 (6 bases). The CDR3 contains 15 residues. CDR1 and CDR2 from the germline V gene are MNHNS and SASEGT. Trimming removed 8 bases from V and 3 bases from J, with 17 bases in between. The CDR3 nucleotides are TGTGCCAGCCACCAGGGGTTTACCTACAATCAGCCCCAGCATTTT. It codes for CASHQGFTYNQPQHF.

The chain employs TRBV30 and TRBJ1-2, with a weak D call TRBD1 (5 bases). The germline gives CDR1 GTSNPN, CDR2 SVGIG (reference sequence). This CDR3 is built from 14 residues. V gave up 2 bases and J gave up 8 bases, with 18 bases separating them. The CDR3 here is CAWSQNRNRGGYTF. In DNA form, the CDR3 reads TGTGCCTGGAGTCAAAACAGAAATAGGGGCGGCTACACCTTC.

The chain combines TRBV28 with TRBJ1-4; possible D gene TRBD1, 6 bases. Germline loops: CDR1 MDHEN, CDR2 SYDVKM. This CDR3 contains 13 residues. V was pared by 4 bases and J by 5 bases, with 8 bases between. CDR3 coding DNA: TGTGCCAGCAGTTCCGGACAGAATGAAAAACTGTTTTTT. It encodes CASSSGQNEKLFF.

The chain has TRBV7-3 and TRBJ2-5; a weak D match, TRBD1 (5 bases). The CDR3 is 13 residues long. The germline CDR1 and CDR2 sequences are SGHTA and FQGTGA. V was trimmed by 0 bases and J by 5 bases, leaving 7 bases between them. The CDR3 protein is CASSLTGVETQYF. CDR3 DNA sequence: TGTGCCAGCAGCTTAACAGGGGTCGAGACCCAGTACTTC.

This sequence joins TRBV10-3 and TRBJ1-2; D might be TRBD1 (6 bases). Trimming pared 3 bases from V and 2 bases from J, leaving 7 bases between. This CDR3 spans 13 amino acids. Germline CDR1 and CDR2: ENHRY and SYGVKD. The CDR3 sequence is CAISDRGNYGYTF. DNA for the CDR3: TGTGCCATCAGTGATAGGGGGAACTATGGCTACACCTTC.

CDR3 protein: CASRQPGEGWANEQFF. CDR3 bases: TGCGCCAGCCGCCAGCCAGGGGAGGGCTGGGCCAATGAGCAGTTCTTC. The rearrangement joins TRBV5-1 to TRBJ2-1, with D perhaps TRBD2 (7 bases). V lost 7 bases, J lost 6 bases, and 23 bases lay in between. Germline V lookup: CDR1 SGHRS, CDR2 YFSETQ. The CDR3 covers 16 residues.

V gene TRBV7-9 combines with J gene TRBJ1-3, with D unclear. CDR1 SEHNR and CDR2 FQNEAQ come from the germline V gene (reference sequence). With 5 bases removed from V and 3 bases from J, the gap between germline ends came to 14 bases. The CDR3 covers 15 residues. This CDR3 reads CASSLREAVGNTIYF. The CDR3 nucleotides are TGTGCCAGCAGCCTTAGGGAGGCGGTTGGAAACACCATATATTTT.

The rearrangement joins TRBV10-3 to TRBJ2-1, with D possibly TRBD1 on 6 matching bases. In germline, CDR1 is ENHRY, CDR2 SYGVKD. This CDR3 comprises 19 residues. V was clipped by 0 bases and J by 0 bases, with 18 bases between them. In nucleotides, the CDR3 is TGTGCCATCAGTGAGTCGAAGCGCGACAGGCGGAGCTCCTACAATGAGCAGTTCTTC. Translation gives CAISESKRDRRSSYNEQFF.

The V and J genes are TRBV2 and TRBJ2-3; D may be TRBD1 (6 bases). Germline V gene data show CDR1 as SNHLY and CDR2 as FYNNEI. V was shortened by 6 bases and J by 0 bases, with 13 bases between the two germline ends. The CDR3 consists of 15 residues. In DNA form, the CDR3 reads TGTGCCAGCAGACGGACAGTCTCTAGCACAGATACGCAGTATTTT. It specifies CASRRTVSSTDTQYF.